Listed here are 17 T cell receptor beta chains from one sample, sequenced in a study of control samples from healthy donors and cancer patients. Sequenced by immunoSEQ multiplex PCR; TCRdb stores in-frame clones only, minus some. The sample consists of about 150,000 clones, around 94% of them appearing once. The sample taken for sequencing was blood. Receptor source: a woman younger than 30 in good health.

The CDR3 nucleotides are TGTGCCAGCAGCTTAAGAGGGGAAGGGGCCCGGAGGAACACTGAAGCTTTCTTT. Amino acids: CASSLRGEGARRNTEAFF. J is TRBJ1-1 and V is TRBV7-9; a weak D match, TRBD1 (5 bases). Trimming removed 2 bases from V and 1 base from J, with 20 bases in between. The germline CDR1 and CDR2 sequences are SEHNR and FQNEAQ (reference sequence). The CDR3 is 18 amino acids.

The chain couples TRBV5-6 to TRBJ1-2; D is undetermined. V lost 0 bases and J 7 bases, leaving 13 bases between the germline ends. CDR1 is SGHDT and CDR2 is YYEEEE in the germline V gene. The CDR3 totals 14 residues. DNA of the CDR3: TGTGCCAGCAGCTTGGGGACCACAGCTCTTGGCTACACCTTC. Amino acid sequence: CASSLGTTALGYTF.

The chain joins TRBV28 to TRBJ1-2, with unresolved D. Germline V gives CDR1 MDHEN, CDR2 SYDVKM. Trimming left V 5 bases short and J 6 bases short, with 19 bases between. The CDR3 is 15 residues long. For the CDR3, the DNA is TGTGCCAGCAGTCCCCGGGTCGGCCGCCTTGATGGCTACACCTTC. This sequence encodes CASSPRVGRLDGYTF.

The CDR3 sequence: CATSDPRQGKTDTQYF. In DNA, the CDR3 is TGTGCCACCAGTGACCCCCGACAGGGTAAGACAGATACGCAGTATTTT. The rearrangement links TRBV24-1 to TRBJ2-3; 7 bases fit TRBD1. Trimming cost V 4 bases and J 3 bases; bases outside gene matches: 9. CDR1 and CDR2 (germline): KGHDR, SFDVKD. This CDR3 region has 16 residues.

The CDR3 sequence is CASSAGGLDTEAFF. The CDR3 coding sequence is TGTGCCAGCAGCGCAGGGGGGTTAGACACTGAAGCTTTCTTT. V gene TRBV9 combines with J gene TRBJ1-1; 7 positions match TRBD1. This CDR3 comprises 14 residues. From germline, CDR1 is SGDLS and CDR2 YYNGEE. J was trimmed by 3 bases and V by 3 bases; bases with no gene match: 5.

V gene TRBV5-4 combines with J gene TRBJ1-1; no firm D call. This CDR3 contains 15 residues. The germline CDR1 and CDR2 sequences are SGHNT and YYREEE (reference sequence). V shed 4 bases and J shed 0 bases, with 13 bases lying between them. The CDR3 reads CASSPAGGMNTEAFF. The CDR3 DNA reads TGTGCCAGCAGCCCGGCGGGCGGGATGAACACTGAAGCTTTCTTT.

The genes are TRBV6-2 or TRBV6-3 and TRBJ2-1; D not certain. V lost 4 bases, J lost 5 bases, and 12 bases lay in between. From germline, CDR1 is MNHEY and CDR2 SVGEGT. The CDR3 is made up of 14 amino acids. As DNA, the CDR3 is TGTGCCAGCAGTTCCACCAGTGCTGACAATGAGCAGTTCTTC. Translated, it gives CASSSTSADNEQFF.

The V gene is TRBV4-3, the J gene TRBJ1-3, with a tentative D call TRBD1 (5 bases). V was trimmed by 0 bases and J by 4 bases, leaving 16 bases between them. Germline loops: CDR1 LGHNA, CDR2 YSLEER. CDR3 length: 17 residues. Here the CDR3 reads CASSQERGGAWGNTIYF. The CDR3 region has the DNA TGCGCCAGCAGCCAAGAAAGAGGAGGGGCGTGGGGAAACACCATATATTTT.

The J gene is TRBJ2-1, the V gene TRBV15, with D possibly matching TRBD2 (7 bases). Trimming took off 5 bases at V and 7 bases at J, with 21 bases between the two ends. Germline V gives CDR1 LNHNV, CDR2 YYDKDF (reference sequence). The CDR3 covers 16 residues. CDR3 protein: CATSGWGGQVRNEQFF. The DNA for the CDR3 is TGTGCCACCAGCGGATGGGGGGGGCAGGTTCGAAATGAGCAGTTCTTC.

CDR3 DNA sequence: TGTGCCATCAGTGAATTGGGGGGGACCCAGCCCCAGCATTTT. It yields the protein CAISELGGTQPQHF. V is TRBV10-3 and J is TRBJ1-5, with a weak D call TRBD1 (5 bases). Germline V CDR1 and CDR2: ENHRY, SYGVKD. CDR3 length: 14 residues. With 3 bases removed from V and 7 bases from J, the gap between germline ends came to 13 bases.

The chain has TRBV5-6 and TRBJ1-4; the D is unclear. Germline V gives CDR1 SGHDT, CDR2 YYEEEE. V dropped 4 bases and J dropped 2 bases, with 12 bases sitting between them. This CDR3 is 15 amino acids long. CDR3 sequence: CASSARPMTNEKLFF. For the CDR3, the DNA is TGTGCCAGCAGCGCACGCCCGATGACTAATGAAAAACTGTTTTTT. The full variable domain, its missing parts supplied by reference TRBV5-6 and TRBJ1-4, is DAGVTQSPTHLIKTRGQQVTLRCSPKSGHDTVSWYQQALGQGPQFIFQYYEEEERQRGNFPDRFSGHQFPNYSSELNVNALLLGDSALYLCASSARPMTNEKLFFGSGTQLSVL.

Only a few counts were recorded for this clone. V gene TRBV7-3 combines with J gene TRBJ2-1, with D possibly matching TRBD2 (5 bases). The CDR3 is 13 amino acids. Trimming pared 4 bases from V and 7 bases from J, leaving 11 bases between. The germline CDR1 and CDR2 sequences are SGHTA and FQGTGA. CDR3 DNA sequence: TGTGCCAGCAGCTCATCGGGCGGGAATGAGCAGTTCTTC. As protein: CASSSSGGNEQFF.

The gene calls are TRBV5-6 and TRBJ2-5; unclear D gene. V lost 4 bases, J lost 3 bases, and 13 bases lay in between. Germline CDR1 and CDR2: SGHDT and YYEEEE. This CDR3 is 14 amino acids long. The CDR3 loop reads CASSPKHTEETQYF. The CDR3 DNA reads TGTGCCAGCAGCCCGAAACACACAGAAGAGACCCAGTACTTC. Complete variable domain (other parts from reference TRBV5-6 and TRBJ2-5): DAGVTQSPTHLIKTRGQQVTLRCSPKSGHDTVSWYQQALGQGPQFIFQYYEEEERQRGNFPDRFSGHQFPNYSSELNVNALLLGDSALYLCASSPKHTEETQYFGPGTRLLVL.

The chain has TRBV5-1 and TRBJ1-1; 9 bases match TRBD1. Per the germline V gene, CDR1 is SGHRS and CDR2 is YFSETQ. The CDR3 loop spans 21 amino acids. V shed 4 bases and J 1 base; nucleotides not matched to a gene: 23. The CDR3 spells CASSGRPDRGGGRIRNTEAFF. As DNA, the CDR3 is TGCGCCAGCAGCGGCCGACCGGACAGGGGAGGAGGAAGAATAAGGAACACTGAAGCTTTCTTT.

The chain recombines TRBV11-2 with TRBJ2-7; TRBD2 aligns across 9 bases. V shed 3 bases and J 4 bases; nucleotides not matched to a gene: 4. CDR1 and CDR2 (germline): SGHAT, FQNNGV. The CDR3 loop spans 14 amino acids. CDR3 sequence (DNA): TGTGCCAGCAGCTTCCCAGCGGGGGGATACGAGCAGTACTTC. Encoded protein: CASSFPAGGYEQYF. The full variable domain, in which reference TRBV11-2 and TRBJ2-7 provide the parts outside the CDR3, is EAGVAQSPRYKIIEKRQSVAFWCNPISGHATLYWYQQILGQGPKLLIQFQNNGVVDDSQLPKDRFSAERLKGVDSTLKIQPAKLEDSAVYLCASSFPAGGYEQYFGPGTRLTVT.

The rearrangement uses TRBV7-8 and TRBJ2-1; D is uncertain. The V gene's germline CDR1 is SGHVS and CDR2 FQNEAQ. Between the trimmed V and J ends, which lost 5 bases and 5 bases, there was a span of 10 bases. There are 13 residues in the CDR3. This CDR3 is CASSPLGNNEQFF. CDR3 bases: TGTGCCAGCAGCCCCCTTGGGAACAATGAGCAGTTCTTC.

The chain has TRBV19 and TRBJ2-1; the D gene is possibly TRBD1 (5 bases). This CDR3 has 16 residues. V lost 5 bases, J lost 2 bases, and 16 bases lay in between. CDR1 is LNHDA, CDR2 SQIVND, per germline (reference sequence). CDR3 amino acids: CASSLKTGPPYNEQFF. The CDR3 DNA is TGTGCCAGTAGTCTTAAAACAGGCCCTCCCTACAATGAGCAGTTCTTC. Together with reference TRBV19 and TRBJ2-1, the CDR3 gives the full variable domain: DGGITQSPKYLFRKEGQNVTLSCEQNLNHDAMYWYRQDPGQGLRLIYYSQIVNDFQKGDIAEGYSVSREKKESFPLTVTSAQKNPTAFYLCASSLKTGPPYNEQFFGPGTRLTVL.